This T cell receptor (beta chain) was sequenced during a study of identical twins. This clonotype has more than one count but fewer than ten. The CDR3 covers 13 residues. Germline CDR1 reads LGHDT; CDR2 reads YNNKEL (reference sequence). The V end lost 3 bases, the J end lost 1 base, and 6 bases lay between the germline ends. Each CDR3 protein gets one entry after TCRdb re-called the 5' RACE reads with MiXCR. The table lists 400,000 to 650,000 distinct CDR3 sequences, roughly a fifth of them singletons. The sample was also linked to a second study, of T cells expressing NK-cell markers. From that second work: Seropositivity for HCMV was found in seven of the eight sequenced donors, with one seronegative.

The rearrangement joins TRBV3-1 to TRBJ1-1; D call uncertain. The receptor comes from a woman aged 18-30 years in good health. The specimen was CD4+ T cells sorted from blood. The CDR3 protein is CASSHLENTEAFF. As DNA, the CDR3 is TGTGCCAGCAGCCATTTGGAGAACACTGAAGCTTTCTTT.